The text below deals with one T cell receptor (beta chain). Its specificity is unknown. A TCRbeta library incorporating unique molecular identifiers was prepared. In TCRdb, the PCR reads were re-called with MiXCR into one record per CDR3 protein. This repertoire shows 500,000 to 650,000 distinct CDR3 sequences, over 10% found once; its top ten account for around 2.2%. The sample originates from a study of T-cell reconstitution after alpha-beta-depleted transplantation in children. Study-wide results and limits: Where alpha-beta T cells came from about two months after transplant was reportedly several hundred expanded graft clones. T-cell counts and diversity at one year post-transplant came mainly from newly produced T cells. After transplant, high TCRbeta diversity at day 60 in some patients arose from surviving recipient T cells and thymic progenitors.

The CDR3 consists of 14 residues. The V gene lost 6 bases and the J gene lost 0 bases, with 13 bases spanning the gap. Germline assignment: CDR1 SQVTM and CDR2 ANQGSEA. The input for sequencing was PBMCs, mostly from graft donor cells, taken 360 days after TCRalphabeta/CD19-depleted stem cell transplant. The V gene is TRBV29-1, the J gene TRBJ2-3, with D possibly being TRBD1 (6 bases). The sequence was obtained from a male patient between 5 and 17 years old who had a stem cell transplant for acute myeloid leukemia, so the T cells may come from the graft donor. CDR3 nucleotide sequence: TGCAGCGTGGGGGCGGGCCCCAGCACAGATACGCAGTATTTT. This codes for CSVGAGPSTDTQYF.